Listed below are T cell receptor beta chains from one sample, sequenced in a study of OX40 agonist ivuxolimab in advanced cancers. Sequenced by immunoSEQ multiplex PCR; TCRdb stores in-frame clones only, minus some. The sample yields 95,000 to 120,000 clones, around 93% seen once. Sequenced here: CD4+ or CD8+ T cells sorted from blood, sampled in a trial of the OX40 agonist ivuxolimab. The receptors originated from an adult with an advanced solid tumor such as melanoma, head and neck, liver or kidney cancer. Each CDR3 is given with its conserved first and last residue. A D gene is named only where the DNA matches it firmly. A clone size is listed for some rows: how often the clone was seen (once, few, many), or a class if it is expanded.

j_call,d_call,clone_size,v_call,cdr3_aa
TRBJ2-7,-,-,TRBV27,CATWKNEGTYEQYF
TRBJ1-2,-,once,TRBV6-5,CASTRDRIIYGYTF
TRBJ1-6,-,-,TRBV19,CASSMPIRGSPLHF
TRBJ2-7,-,-,TRBV27,CASSQGFTYEQYF
TRBJ2-7,TRBD1,-,TRBV11-2,CASSRIQGPTYEQYF
TRBJ2-4,-,-,TRBV11-2,CASRALAKNIQYF
TRBJ2-3,-,once,TRBV6-6,CASTSHDTQYF
TRBJ2-7,-,-,TRBV27,CASRRVGGYEQYF
TRBJ1-1,TRBD1,-,TRBV6-6,CASSFRTGGETEAFF
TRBJ2-2,-,-,TRBV7-6,CASSLGASLPGELFF
TRBJ1-5,-,-,TRBV6-1,CASSHLSGVDQPQHF
TRBJ1-1,-,-,TRBV2,CASTLSHGAEAFF
TRBJ2-3,-,-,TRBV5-6,CASSSVGAPSTDTQYF
TRBJ2-3,-,-,TRBV9,CASSVQTDTQYF
TRBJ2-5,TRBD1,few,TRBV18,CASSLGTAQETQYF
TRBJ1-1,-,-,TRBV19,CASSPRGQTGVDTEAFF
TRBJ2-2,TRBD1,once,TRBV5-8,CASSPGQRNTGELFF
TRBJ1-4,-,-,TRBV6-6,CASSYSDSFNEKLFF
TRBJ1-1,-,-,TRBV13,CASSSRDLTEAFF
TRBJ2-2,-,-,TRBV11-3,CASTHRGTGELFF
TRBJ2-7,-,-,TRBV11-2,CASSPVRAHEQYF
TRBJ2-5,-,-,TRBV5-1,CASSLEVETQYF
TRBJ2-5,-,-,TRBV6-6,CASSSMGGRETQYF
TRBJ1-6,-,-,TRBV7-3,CASSSVGGSPLHF
TRBJ2-2,TRBD1,-,TRBV7-9,CASSLVGTGNGGELFF
TRBJ2-7,TRBD1,-,TRBV9,CASSASDRGLREQYF
TRBJ2-7,TRBD1,few,TRBV16,CASSQTTGASSYEQYF
TRBJ1-2,TRBD1,-,TRBV7-9,CASREGQGHGYTF
TRBJ2-3,TRBD2,-,TRBV27,CASSLTGGAGTDTQYF